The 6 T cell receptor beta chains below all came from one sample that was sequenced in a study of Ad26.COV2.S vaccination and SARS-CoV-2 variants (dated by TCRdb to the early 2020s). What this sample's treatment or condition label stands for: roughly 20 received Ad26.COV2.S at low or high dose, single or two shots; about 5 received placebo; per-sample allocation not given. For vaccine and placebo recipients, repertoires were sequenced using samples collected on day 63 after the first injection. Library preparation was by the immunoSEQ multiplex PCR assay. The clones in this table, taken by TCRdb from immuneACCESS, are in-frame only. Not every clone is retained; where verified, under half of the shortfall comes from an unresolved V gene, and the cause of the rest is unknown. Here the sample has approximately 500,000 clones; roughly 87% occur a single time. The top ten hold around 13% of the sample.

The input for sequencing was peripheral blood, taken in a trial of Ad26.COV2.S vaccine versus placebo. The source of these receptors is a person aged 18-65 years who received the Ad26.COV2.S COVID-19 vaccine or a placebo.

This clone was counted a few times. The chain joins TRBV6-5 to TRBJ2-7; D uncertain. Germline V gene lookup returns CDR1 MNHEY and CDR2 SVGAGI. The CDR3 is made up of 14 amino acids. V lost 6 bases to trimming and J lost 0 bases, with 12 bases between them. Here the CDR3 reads CASSRGRLSYEQYF. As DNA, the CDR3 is TGTGCCAGCAGCCGCGGACGGCTCTCCTACGAGCAGTACTTC.

Here the CDR3 reads CASTTGQVHTEAFF. The CDR3 DNA sequence: TGTGCCAGTACCACGGGACAGGTTCACACTGAAGCTTTCTTT. The chain uses TRBV19 and TRBJ1-1; 8 positions agree with TRBD1. The CDR3 length is 14 residues. With V trimmed by 7 bases and J by 3 bases, 7 bases remained unmatched. CDR1 LNHDA and CDR2 SQIVND come from the germline V gene (reference sequence).

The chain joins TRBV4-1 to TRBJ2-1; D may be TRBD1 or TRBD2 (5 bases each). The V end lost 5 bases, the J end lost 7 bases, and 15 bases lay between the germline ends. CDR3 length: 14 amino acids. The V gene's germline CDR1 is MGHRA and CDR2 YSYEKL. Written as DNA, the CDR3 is TGCGCCAGCAGCGGTACCGGGACGGAGAATGAGCAGTTCTTC. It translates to CASSGTGTENEQFF.

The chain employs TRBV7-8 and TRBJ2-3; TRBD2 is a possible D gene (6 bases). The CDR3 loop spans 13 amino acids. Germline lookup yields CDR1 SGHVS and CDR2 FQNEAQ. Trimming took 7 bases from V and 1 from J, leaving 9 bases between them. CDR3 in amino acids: CASTIAGTDTQYF. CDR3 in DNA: TGTGCCAGCACTATAGCGGGCACAGATACGCAGTATTTT.

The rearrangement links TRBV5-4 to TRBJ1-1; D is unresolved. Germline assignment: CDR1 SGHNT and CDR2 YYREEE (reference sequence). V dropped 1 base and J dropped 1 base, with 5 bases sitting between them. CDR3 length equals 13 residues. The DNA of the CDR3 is TGTGCCAGCAGCTTGCCGGAGAACACTGAAGCTTTCTTT. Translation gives CASSLPENTEAFF.

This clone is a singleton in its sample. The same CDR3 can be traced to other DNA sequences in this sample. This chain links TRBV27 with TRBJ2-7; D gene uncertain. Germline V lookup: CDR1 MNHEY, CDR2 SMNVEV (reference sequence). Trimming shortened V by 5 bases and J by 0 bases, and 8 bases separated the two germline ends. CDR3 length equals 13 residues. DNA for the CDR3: TGTGCCAGCAGTCCTCCGGGCTCCTACGAGCAGTACTTC. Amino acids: CASSPPGSYEQYF.